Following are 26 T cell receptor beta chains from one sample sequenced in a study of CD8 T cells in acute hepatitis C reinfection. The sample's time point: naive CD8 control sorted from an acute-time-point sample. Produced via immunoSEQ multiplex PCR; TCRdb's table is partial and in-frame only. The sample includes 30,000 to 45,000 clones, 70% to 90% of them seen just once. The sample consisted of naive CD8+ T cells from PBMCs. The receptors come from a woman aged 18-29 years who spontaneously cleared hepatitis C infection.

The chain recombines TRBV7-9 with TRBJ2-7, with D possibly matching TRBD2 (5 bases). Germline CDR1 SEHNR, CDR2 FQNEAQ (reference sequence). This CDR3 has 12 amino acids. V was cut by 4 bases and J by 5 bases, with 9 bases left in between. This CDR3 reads CASSSTRNEQYF. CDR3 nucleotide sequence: TGTGCCAGCAGCTCCACTAGGAACGAGCAGTACTTC.

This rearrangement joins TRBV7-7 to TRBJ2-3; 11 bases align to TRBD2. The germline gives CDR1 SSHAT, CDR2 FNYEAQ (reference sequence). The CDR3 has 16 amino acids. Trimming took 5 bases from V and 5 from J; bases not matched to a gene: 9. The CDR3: CASSPLVGTSGDTQYF. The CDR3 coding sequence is TGTGCCAGCAGCCCACTGGTCGGGACTAGCGGAGATACGCAGTATTTT.

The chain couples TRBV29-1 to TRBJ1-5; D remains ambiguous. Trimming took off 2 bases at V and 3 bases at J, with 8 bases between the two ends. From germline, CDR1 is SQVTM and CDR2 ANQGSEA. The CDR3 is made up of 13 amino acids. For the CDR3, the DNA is TGCAGCGTTGAAACGGGGTCCAATCAGCCCCAGCATTTT. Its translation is CSVETGSNQPQHF.

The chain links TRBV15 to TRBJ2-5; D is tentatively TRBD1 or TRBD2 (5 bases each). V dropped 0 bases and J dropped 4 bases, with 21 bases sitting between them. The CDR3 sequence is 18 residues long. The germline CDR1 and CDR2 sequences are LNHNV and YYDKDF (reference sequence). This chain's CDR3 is CATSRDLGASLDGETQYF. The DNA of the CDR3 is TGTGCCACCAGCAGAGATCTCGGGGCAAGCCTGGACGGAGAGACCCAGTACTTC.

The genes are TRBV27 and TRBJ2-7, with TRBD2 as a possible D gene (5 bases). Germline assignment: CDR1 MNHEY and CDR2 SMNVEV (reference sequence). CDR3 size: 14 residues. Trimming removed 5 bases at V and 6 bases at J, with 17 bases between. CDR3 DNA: TGTGCCAGCAGTCTGGACTCTCAACTGAGCGAGCAGTACTTC. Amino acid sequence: CASSLDSQLSEQYF.

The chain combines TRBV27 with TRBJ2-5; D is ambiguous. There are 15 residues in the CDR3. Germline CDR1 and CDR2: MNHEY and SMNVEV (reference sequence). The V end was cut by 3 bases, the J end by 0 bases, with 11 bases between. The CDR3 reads CASSFLTDHQETQYF. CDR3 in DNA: TGTGCCAGCAGTTTTCTAACAGACCACCAAGAGACCCAGTACTTC.

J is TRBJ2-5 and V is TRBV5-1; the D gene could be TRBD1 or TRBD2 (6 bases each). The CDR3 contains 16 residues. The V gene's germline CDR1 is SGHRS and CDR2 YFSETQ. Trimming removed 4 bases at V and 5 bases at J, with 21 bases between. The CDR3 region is CASSLIFERGHETQYF. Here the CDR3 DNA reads TGCGCCAGCAGCCTGATATTCGAACGGGGGCACGAGACCCAGTACTTC.

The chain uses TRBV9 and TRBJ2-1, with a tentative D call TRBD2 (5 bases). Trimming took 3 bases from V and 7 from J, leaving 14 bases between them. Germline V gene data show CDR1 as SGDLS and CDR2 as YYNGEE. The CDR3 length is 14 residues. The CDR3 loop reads CASSADGIMNEQFF. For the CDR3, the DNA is TGTGCCAGCAGCGCGGACGGGATTATGAATGAGCAGTTCTTC.

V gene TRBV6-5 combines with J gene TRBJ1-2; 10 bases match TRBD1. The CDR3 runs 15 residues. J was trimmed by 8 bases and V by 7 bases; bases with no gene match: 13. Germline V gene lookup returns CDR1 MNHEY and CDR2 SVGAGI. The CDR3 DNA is TGTGCCAGCAAACTCTCGAGACAGGGGGCTGTCGGCTACACCTTC. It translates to CASKLSRQGAVGYTF.

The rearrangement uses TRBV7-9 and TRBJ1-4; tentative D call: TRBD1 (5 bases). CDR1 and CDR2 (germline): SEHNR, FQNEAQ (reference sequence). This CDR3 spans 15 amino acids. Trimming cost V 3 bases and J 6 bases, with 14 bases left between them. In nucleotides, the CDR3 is TGTGCCAGCAGCTTCGGGGCCGGGCTTGATGAAAAACTGTTTTTT. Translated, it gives CASSFGAGLDEKLFF.

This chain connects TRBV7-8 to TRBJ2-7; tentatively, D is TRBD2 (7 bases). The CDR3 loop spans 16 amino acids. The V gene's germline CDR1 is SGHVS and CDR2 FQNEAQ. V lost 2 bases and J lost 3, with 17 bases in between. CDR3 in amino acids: CASSLRGAGEDYEQYF. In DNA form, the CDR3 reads TGTGCCAGCAGCTTACGGGGGGCGGGAGAGGACTACGAGCAGTACTTC.

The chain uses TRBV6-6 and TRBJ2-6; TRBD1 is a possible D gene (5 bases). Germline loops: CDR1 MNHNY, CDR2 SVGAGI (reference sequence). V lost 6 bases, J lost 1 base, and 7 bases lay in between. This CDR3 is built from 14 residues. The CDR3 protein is CASSHRSGANVLTF. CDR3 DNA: TGTGCCAGCAGCCACAGGTCTGGGGCCAACGTCCTGACTTTC.

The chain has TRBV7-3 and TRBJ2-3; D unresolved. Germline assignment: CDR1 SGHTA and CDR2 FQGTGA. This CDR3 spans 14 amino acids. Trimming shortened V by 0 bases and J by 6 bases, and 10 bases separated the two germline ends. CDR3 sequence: CASSLTAAWDTQYF. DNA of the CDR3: TGTGCCAGCAGCTTAACCGCGGCCTGGGATACGCAGTATTTT.

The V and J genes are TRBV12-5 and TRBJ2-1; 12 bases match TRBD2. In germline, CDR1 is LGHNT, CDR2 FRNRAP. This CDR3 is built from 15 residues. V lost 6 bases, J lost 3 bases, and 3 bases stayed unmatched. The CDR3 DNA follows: TGTGCTAGTGGGCCGGGACTAGCGGGCTACAATGAGCAGTTCTTC. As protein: CASGPGLAGYNEQFF.

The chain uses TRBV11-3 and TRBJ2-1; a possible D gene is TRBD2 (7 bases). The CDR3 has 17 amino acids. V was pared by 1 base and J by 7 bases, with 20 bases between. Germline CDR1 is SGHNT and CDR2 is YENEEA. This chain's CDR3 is CASSLGGGGWAPNEQFF. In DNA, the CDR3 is TGTGCCAGCAGCTTAGGAGGGGGGGGTTGGGCCCCTAATGAGCAGTTCTTC.

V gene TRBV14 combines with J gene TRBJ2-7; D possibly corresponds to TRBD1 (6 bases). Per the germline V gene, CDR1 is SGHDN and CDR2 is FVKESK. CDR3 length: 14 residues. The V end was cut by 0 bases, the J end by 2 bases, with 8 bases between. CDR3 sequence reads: CASSQEQGPYEQYF. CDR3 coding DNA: TGTGCCAGCAGCCAAGAACAGGGACCCTACGAGCAGTACTTC.

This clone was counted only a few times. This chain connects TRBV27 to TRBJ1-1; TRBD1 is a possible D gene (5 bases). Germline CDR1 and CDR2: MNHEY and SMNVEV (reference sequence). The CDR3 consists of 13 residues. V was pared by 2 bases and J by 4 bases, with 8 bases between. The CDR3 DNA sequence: TGTGCCAGCAGTTTACGGGGCGCCACTGAAGCTTTCTTT. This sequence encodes CASSLRGATEAFF.

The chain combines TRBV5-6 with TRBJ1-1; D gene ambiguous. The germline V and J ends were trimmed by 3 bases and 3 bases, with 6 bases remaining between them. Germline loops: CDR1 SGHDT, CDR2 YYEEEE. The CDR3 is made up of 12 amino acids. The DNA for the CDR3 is TGTGCCAGCAGCTCCGAACACACTGAAGCTTTCTTT. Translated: CASSSEHTEAFF. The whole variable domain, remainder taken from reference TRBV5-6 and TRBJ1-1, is DAGVTQSPTHLIKTRGQQVTLRCSPKSGHDTVSWYQQALGQGPQFIFQYYEEEERQRGNFPDRFSGHQFPNYSSELNVNALLLGDSALYLCASSSEHTEAFFGQGTRLTVV.

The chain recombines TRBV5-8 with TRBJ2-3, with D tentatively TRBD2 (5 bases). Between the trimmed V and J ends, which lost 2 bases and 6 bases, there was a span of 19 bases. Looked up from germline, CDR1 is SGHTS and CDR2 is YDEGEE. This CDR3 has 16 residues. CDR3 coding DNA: TGTGCCAGCAGCTTTCGTTCAGAGGGCCGCAAGGATACGCAGTATTTT. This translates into CASSFRSEGRKDTQYF. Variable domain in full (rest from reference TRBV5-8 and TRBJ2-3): EAGVTQSPTHLIKTRGQQATLRCSPISGHTSVYWYQQALGLGLQFLLWYDEGEERNRGNFPPRFSGRQFPNYSSELNVNALELEDSALYLCASSFRSEGRKDTQYFGPGTRLTVL.

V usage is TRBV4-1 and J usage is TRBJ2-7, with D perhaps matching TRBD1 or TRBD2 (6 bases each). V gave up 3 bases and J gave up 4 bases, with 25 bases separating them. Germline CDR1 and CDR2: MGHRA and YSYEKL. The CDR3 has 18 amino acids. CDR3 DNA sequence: TGCGCCAGCAGCCAGCAGGCGCCCGACGGGGGCGCTTCTTACGAGCAGTACTTC. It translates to CASSQQAPDGGASYEQYF.

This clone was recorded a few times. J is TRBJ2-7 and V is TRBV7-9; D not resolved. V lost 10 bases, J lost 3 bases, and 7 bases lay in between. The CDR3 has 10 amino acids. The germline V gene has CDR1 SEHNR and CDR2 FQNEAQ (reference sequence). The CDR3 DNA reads TGTGCCATTGAGGTCTACGAGCAGTACTTC. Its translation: CAIEVYEQYF.

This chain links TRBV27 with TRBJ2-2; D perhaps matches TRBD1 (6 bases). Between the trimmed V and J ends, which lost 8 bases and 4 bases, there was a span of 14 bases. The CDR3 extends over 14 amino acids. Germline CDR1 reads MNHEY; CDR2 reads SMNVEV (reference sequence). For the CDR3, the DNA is TGTGCCAGCGGGGGCGAACCTTTCACCGGGGAGCTGTTTTTT. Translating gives CASGGEPFTGELFF.

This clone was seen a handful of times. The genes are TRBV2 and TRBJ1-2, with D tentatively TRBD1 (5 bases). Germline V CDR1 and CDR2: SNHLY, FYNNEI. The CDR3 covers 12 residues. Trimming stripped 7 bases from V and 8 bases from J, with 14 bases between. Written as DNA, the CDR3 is TGTGCCAGCACGAGGGGAGGAGACGGCTACACCTTC. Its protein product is CASTRGGDGYTF. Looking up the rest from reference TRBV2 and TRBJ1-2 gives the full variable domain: EPEVTQTPSHQVTQMGQEVILRCVPISNHLYFYWYRQILGQKVEFLVSFYNNEISEKSEIFDDQFSVERPDGSNFTLKIRSTKLEDSAMYFCASTRGGDGYTFGSGTRLTVV.

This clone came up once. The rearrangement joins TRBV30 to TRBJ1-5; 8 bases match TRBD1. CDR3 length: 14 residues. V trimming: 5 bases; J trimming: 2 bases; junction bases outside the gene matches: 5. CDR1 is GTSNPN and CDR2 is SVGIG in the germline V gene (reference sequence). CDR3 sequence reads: CAWALDRGNQPQHF. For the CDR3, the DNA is TGTGCCTGGGCCTTGGACAGGGGCAATCAGCCCCAGCATTTT.

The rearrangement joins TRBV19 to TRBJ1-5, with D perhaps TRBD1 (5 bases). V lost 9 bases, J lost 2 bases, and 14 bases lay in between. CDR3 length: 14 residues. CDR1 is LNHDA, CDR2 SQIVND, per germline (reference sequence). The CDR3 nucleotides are TGTGCCAGCAGGCCGGTGGGGGGCAATCAGCCCCAGCATTTT. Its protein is CASRPVGGNQPQHF.

The chain's CDR3 is CASSTLAGLSQETQYF. The CDR3, as DNA: TGTGCCAGCAGTACTTTAGCGGGCCTATCCCAAGAGACCCAGTACTTC. This sequence joins TRBV27 and TRBJ2-5; 7 nucleotides agree with TRBD2. V gave up 5 bases and J gave up 1 base; unmatched junction bases: 10. Looked up from germline, CDR1 is MNHEY and CDR2 is SMNVEV (reference sequence). This CDR3 region has 16 residues.